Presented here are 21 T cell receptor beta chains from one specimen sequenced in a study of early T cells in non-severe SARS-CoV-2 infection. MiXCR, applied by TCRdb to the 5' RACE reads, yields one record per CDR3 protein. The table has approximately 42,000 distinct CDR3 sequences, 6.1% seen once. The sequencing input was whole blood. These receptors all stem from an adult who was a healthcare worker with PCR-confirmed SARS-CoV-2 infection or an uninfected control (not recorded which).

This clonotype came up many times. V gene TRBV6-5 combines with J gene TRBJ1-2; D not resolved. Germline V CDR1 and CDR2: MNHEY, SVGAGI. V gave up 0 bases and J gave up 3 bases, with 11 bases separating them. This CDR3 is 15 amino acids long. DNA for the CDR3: TGTGCCAGCAGTTACTCGTACAGCGACGACTATGGCTACACCTTC. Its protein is CASSYSYSDDYGYTF.

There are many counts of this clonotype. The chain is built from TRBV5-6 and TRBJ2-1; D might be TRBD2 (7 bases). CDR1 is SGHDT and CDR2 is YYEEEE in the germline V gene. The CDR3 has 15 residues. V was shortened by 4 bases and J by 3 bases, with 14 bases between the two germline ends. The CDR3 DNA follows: TGTGCCAGCAGCGCGGGAGTACAGGGCTACAATGAGCAGTTCTTC. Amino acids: CASSAGVQGYNEQFF.

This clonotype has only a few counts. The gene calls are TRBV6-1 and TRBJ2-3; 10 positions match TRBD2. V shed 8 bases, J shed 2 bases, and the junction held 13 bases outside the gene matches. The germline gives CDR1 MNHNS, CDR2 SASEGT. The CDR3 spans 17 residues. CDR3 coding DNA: TGTGCCAGCGCCTTTAGCGGGGGGCCCGACCCCACAGATACGCAGTATTTT. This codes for CASAFSGGPDPTDTQYF.

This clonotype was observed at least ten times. CDR3 amino acids: CASSGRGPGANVLTF. The CDR3 DNA reads TGTGCCAGCAGTGGCAGGGGGCCTGGGGCCAACGTCCTGACTTTC. This chain links TRBV25-1 with TRBJ2-6, with TRBD1 identical over 8 bases. The CDR3 totals 15 residues. Germline CDR1 MGHDK, CDR2 SYGVNS. The ends lost 4 bases at V and 2 bases at J; junction bases unmatched: 1.

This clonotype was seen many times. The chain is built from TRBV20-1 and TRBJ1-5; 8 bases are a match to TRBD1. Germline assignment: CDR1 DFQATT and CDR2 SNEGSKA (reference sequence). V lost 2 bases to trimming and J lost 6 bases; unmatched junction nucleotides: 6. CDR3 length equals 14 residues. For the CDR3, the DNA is TGCAGTGCTAGAACAGGGGGGGAAGTTCAGCCCCAGCATTTT. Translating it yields CSARTGGEVQPQHF.

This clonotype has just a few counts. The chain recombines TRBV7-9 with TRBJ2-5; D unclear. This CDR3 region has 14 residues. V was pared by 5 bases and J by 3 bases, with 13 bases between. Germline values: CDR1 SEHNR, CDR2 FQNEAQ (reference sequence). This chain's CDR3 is CASSRSANEETQYF. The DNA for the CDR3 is TGTGCCAGCAGCCGGTCTGCGAACGAAGAGACCCAGTACTTC.

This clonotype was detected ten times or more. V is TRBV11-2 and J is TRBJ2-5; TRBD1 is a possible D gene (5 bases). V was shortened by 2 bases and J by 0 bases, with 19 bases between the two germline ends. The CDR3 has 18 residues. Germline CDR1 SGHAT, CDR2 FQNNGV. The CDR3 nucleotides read TGTGCCAGCAGCTTATTAATCGCCAGGGCGTACCACCAAGAGACCCAGTACTTC. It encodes CASSLLIARAYHQETQYF.

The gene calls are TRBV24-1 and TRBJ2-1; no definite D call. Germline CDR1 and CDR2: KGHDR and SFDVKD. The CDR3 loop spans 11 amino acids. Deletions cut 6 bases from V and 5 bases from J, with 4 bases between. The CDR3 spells CATSLDNEQFF. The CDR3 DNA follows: TGTGCCACCAGTCTAGACAATGAGCAGTTCTTC.

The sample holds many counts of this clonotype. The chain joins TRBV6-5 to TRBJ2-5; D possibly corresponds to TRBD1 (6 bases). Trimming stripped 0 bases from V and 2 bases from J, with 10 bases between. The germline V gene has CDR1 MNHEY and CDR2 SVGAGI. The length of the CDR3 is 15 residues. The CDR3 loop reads CASSYSITGQETQYF. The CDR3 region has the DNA TGTGCCAGCAGTTACTCGATAACAGGGCAAGAGACCCAGTACTTC.

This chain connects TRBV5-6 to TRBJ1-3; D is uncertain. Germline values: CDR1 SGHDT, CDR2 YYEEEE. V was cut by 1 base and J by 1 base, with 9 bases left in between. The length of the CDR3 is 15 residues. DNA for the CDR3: TGTGCCAGCAGCTTGAGGTTCCCATCTGGAAACACCATATATTTT. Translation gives CASSLRFPSGNTIYF.

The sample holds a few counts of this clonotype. The CDR3 is CSARGGRSNQPQHF. CDR3 bases: TGCAGTGCTAGAGGCGGCAGGTCCAATCAGCCCCAGCATTTT. The V and J genes are TRBV20-1 and TRBJ1-5, with D hard to call. Germline V gives CDR1 DFQATT, CDR2 SNEGSKA (reference sequence). V lost 1 base and J 3 bases, leaving 10 bases between the germline ends. This CDR3 contains 14 residues.

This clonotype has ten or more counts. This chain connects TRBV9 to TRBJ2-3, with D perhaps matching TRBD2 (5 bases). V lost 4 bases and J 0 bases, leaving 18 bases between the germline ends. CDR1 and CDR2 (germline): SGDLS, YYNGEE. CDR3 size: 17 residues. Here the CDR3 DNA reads TGTGCCAGCAGCCCCCACTCGAGGGCAGGCAGCACAGATACGCAGTATTTT. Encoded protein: CASSPHSRAGSTDTQYF.

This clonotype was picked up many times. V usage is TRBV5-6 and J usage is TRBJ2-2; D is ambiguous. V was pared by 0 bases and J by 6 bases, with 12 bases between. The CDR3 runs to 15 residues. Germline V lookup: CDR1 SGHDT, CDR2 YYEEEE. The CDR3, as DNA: TGTGCCAGCAGCTTGGGTACTATCTCCCCCGGGGAGCTGTTTTTT. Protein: CASSLGTISPGELFF.

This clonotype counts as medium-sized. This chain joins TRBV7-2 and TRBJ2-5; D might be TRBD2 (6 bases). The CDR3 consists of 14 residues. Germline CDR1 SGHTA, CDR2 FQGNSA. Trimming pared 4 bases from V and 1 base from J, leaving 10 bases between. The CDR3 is CASSSTSLQETQYF. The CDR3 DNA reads TGTGCCAGCAGCTCGACTAGTCTCCAAGAGACCCAGTACTTC.

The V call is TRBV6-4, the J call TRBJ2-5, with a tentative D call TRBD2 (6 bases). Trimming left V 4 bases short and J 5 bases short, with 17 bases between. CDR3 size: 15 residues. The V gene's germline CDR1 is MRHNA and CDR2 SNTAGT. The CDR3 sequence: CASSAKSGDSETQYF. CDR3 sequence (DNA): TGTGCCAGCAGTGCAAAGTCGGGGGATTCTGAGACCCAGTACTTC.

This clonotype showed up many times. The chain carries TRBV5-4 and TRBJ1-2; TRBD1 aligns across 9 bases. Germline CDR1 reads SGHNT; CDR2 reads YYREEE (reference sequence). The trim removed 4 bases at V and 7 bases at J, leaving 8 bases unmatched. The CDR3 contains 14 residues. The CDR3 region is CASSPEQGALGYTF. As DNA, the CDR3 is TGTGCCAGCAGCCCAGAACAGGGGGCTCTTGGCTACACCTTC.

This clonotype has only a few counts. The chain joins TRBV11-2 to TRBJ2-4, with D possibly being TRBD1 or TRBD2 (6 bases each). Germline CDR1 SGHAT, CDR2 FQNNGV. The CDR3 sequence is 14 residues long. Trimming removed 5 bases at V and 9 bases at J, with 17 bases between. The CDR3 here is CASSLRGVGPIQYF. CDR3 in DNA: TGTGCCAGCAGCCTAAGGGGGGTGGGACCCATTCAGTACTTC. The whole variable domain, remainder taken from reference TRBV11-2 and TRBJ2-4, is EAGVAQSPRYKIIEKRQSVAFWCNPISGHATLYWYQQILGQGPKLLIQFQNNGVVDDSQLPKDRFSAERLKGVDSTLKIQPAKLEDSAVYLCASSLRGVGPIQYFGAGTRLSVL.

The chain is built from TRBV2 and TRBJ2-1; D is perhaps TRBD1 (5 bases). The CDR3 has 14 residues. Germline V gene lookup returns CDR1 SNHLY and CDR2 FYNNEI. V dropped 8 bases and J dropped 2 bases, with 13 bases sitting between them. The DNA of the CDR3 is TGTGCCAGCTTGTTATCGACAGCCTACAATGAGCAGTTCTTC. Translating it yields CASLLSTAYNEQFF.

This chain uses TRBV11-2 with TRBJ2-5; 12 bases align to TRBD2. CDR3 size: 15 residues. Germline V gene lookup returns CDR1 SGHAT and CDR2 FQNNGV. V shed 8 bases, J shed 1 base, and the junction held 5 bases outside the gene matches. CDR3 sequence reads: CASRGLAGIQETQYF. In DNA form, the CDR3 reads TGTGCCAGCCGCGGACTAGCGGGGATCCAAGAGACCCAGTACTTC.

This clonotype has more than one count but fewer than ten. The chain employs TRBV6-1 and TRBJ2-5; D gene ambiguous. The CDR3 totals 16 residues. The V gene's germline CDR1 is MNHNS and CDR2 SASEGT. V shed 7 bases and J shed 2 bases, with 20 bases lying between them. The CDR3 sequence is CASTPQPRTTQETQYF. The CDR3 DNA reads TGTGCCAGCACCCCTCAGCCGCGTACTACACAAGAGACCCAGTACTTC.

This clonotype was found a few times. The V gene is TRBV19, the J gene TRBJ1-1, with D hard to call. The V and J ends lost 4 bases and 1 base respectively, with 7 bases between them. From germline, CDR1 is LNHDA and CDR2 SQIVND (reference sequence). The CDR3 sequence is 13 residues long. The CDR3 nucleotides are TGTGCCAGTAGTACCACAAGGAACACTGAAGCTTTCTTT. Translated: CASSTTRNTEAFF. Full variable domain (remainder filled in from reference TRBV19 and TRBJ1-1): DGGITQSPKYLFRKEGQNVTLSCEQNLNHDAMYWYRQDPGQGLRLIYYSQIVNDFQKGDIAEGYSVSREKKESFPLTVTSAQKNPTAFYLCASSTTRNTEAFFGQGTRLTVV.